The 28 T cell receptor beta chains listed next were all sequenced from one sample in a study of graft-versus-host responses after intestinal transplantation. TCRdb's copy holds only in-frame clones and misses some; the assay was immunoSEQ multiplex PCR. The data show 7,400 or so clones, less than 35% seen once. Responder cells labeled with CFSE (roughly 200,000) were co-plated with irradiated stimulator cells labeled with violet dye (roughly 200,000). Material: alloreactive CD8+ T cells from a mixed lymphocyte reaction culture, obtained before intestinal transplant. Indicated subset: CFSE-low proliferating T cells sorted from roughly six-day pre-transplant mixed lymphocyte reaction (GvH or HvG direction). These receptors all stem from a human patient who received an intestinal transplant.

This clone appeared a few times. The chain employs TRBV4-1 and TRBJ1-1; D might be TRBD1 (6 bases). Germline assignment: CDR1 MGHRA and CDR2 YSYEKL. The V gene lost 4 bases and the J gene lost 1 base, with 10 bases spanning the gap. This CDR3 is 14 amino acids long. In DNA form, the CDR3 reads TGCGCCAGCAGCCTACGACAGGCGAACACTGAAGCTTTCTTT. It is translated as CASSLRQANTEAFF.

The sample holds a few counts of this clone. This chain connects TRBV7-6 to TRBJ1-2; TRBD1 might be the D (6 bases). Trimming pared 1 base from V and 1 base from J, leaving 10 bases between. Germline assignment: CDR1 SGHVS and CDR2 FNYEAQ. CDR3 length: 15 residues. DNA for the CDR3: TGTGCCAGCAGCTTAGGCCCAGGGGATAACTATGGCTACACCTTC. This translates into CASSLGPGDNYGYTF.

This clone is labeled medium-sized. The chain recombines TRBV7-2 with TRBJ2-7; 11 nucleotides line up with TRBD2. Germline V gene sequence: CDR1 SGHTA, CDR2 FQGNSA. Trimming at V came to 5 bases and at J to 4 bases, leaving 7 bases not matched to a gene. There are 15 residues in the CDR3. For the CDR3, the DNA is TGTGCCAGCAGCCCACTAGCGGGAGAGGTATACGAGCAGTACTTC. It translates to CASSPLAGEVYEQYF. Looking up the rest from reference TRBV7-2 and TRBJ2-7 gives the full variable domain: GAGVSQSPSNKVTEKGKDVELRCDPISGHTALYWYRQSLGQGLEFLIYFQGNSAPDKSGLPSDRFSAERTGGSVSTLTIQRTQQEDSAVYLCASSPLAGEVYEQYFGPGTRLTVT.

The rearrangement uses TRBV11-3 and TRBJ2-7; TRBD1 matches 9 bases. The CDR3 runs to 13 residues. Germline CDR1 and CDR2: SGHNT and YENEEA. V was pared by 5 bases and J by 5 bases, with 4 bases of the junction left unmatched. CDR3: CASSPRDRDEQYF. The CDR3 DNA sequence: TGTGCCAGCAGCCCCCGGGACAGGGACGAGCAGTACTTC.

In this sample, this clone turned up a few times. CDR3 in amino acids: CASSQETGFSTDTQYF. In DNA, the CDR3 is TGTGCCAGCAGCCAGGAAACAGGGTTTAGCACAGATACGCAGTATTTT. V gene TRBV4-2 combines with J gene TRBJ2-3; D possibly corresponds to TRBD1 (6 bases). With 3 bases removed from V and 0 bases from J, the gap between germline ends came to 13 bases. CDR3 size: 16 residues. CDR1 is LGHNA and CDR2 is YNFKEQ in the germline V gene.

This chain uses TRBV7-9 with TRBJ1-1; 7 bases are shared with TRBD1. From germline, CDR1 is SEHNR and CDR2 FQNEAQ (reference sequence). The CDR3 runs 15 residues. The trim removed 1 base at V and 4 bases at J, leaving 6 bases unmatched. This CDR3 reads CASSLVRQGGTEAFF. The CDR3 DNA reads as TGTGCCAGCAGCTTAGTACGACAGGGTGGCACTGAAGCTTTCTTT.

This chain links TRBV19 with TRBJ2-3; TRBD2 matches at 16 bases. Germline CDR1 and CDR2: LNHDA and SQIVND (reference sequence). After removal of 3 bases from V and 4 bases from J, the junction contained 7 bases not matched to a gene. This CDR3 comprises 18 residues. The CDR3 coding sequence is TGTGCCAGTAGTATTACGGGACTAGCGGGAGGGCCACCAGATACGCAGTATTTT. This sequence encodes CASSITGLAGGPPDTQYF.

The chain employs TRBV10-2 and TRBJ2-7, with D tentatively TRBD1 (5 bases). The CDR3 is 14 amino acids. Trimming removed 10 bases from V and 0 bases from J, with 16 bases in between. Germline V gene sequence: CDR1 WSHSY, CDR2 SAAADI. CDR3 sequence reads: CATNQGPSSYEQYF. In DNA, the CDR3 is TGCGCCACCAACCAGGGCCCGAGCTCCTACGAGCAGTACTTC.

This clone is medium-sized. The chain combines TRBV10-2 with TRBJ1-1; 8 bases line up with TRBD1. The J segment lost 10 bases and the V segment lost 5 bases, leaving 18 bases of the junction unmatched. The CDR3 length is 16 residues. Germline V CDR1 and CDR2: WSHSY, SAAADI. The CDR3 loop is CASSRTWDRIHFVAFF. CDR3 in DNA: TGCGCCAGCAGTAGGACCTGGGACAGGATCCACTTTGTAGCTTTCTTT.

The chain is built from TRBV28 and TRBJ2-7, with D hard to call. Germline CDR1 and CDR2: MDHEN and SYDVKM. V lost 6 bases and J lost 5, with 17 bases in between. The CDR3 runs to 14 residues. The chain's CDR3 is CASSPPPVGDEQYF. The DNA of the CDR3 is TGTGCCAGCAGCCCACCCCCGGTTGGAGACGAGCAGTACTTC.

This clone was seen once. This chain links TRBV19 with TRBJ2-6; maybe TRBD1 (5 bases). The CDR3 is 15 residues long. Between the trimmed V and J ends, which lost 4 bases and 0 bases, there was a span of 7 bases. CDR1 LNHDA and CDR2 SQIVND come from the germline V gene (reference sequence). The CDR3 region has the DNA TGTGCCAGTAGTAACAGGTCCTCTGGGGCCAACGTCCTGACTTTC. It codes for CASSNRSSGANVLTF. Supplemented by reference TRBV19 and TRBJ2-6, the full variable domain reads DGGITQSPKYLFRKEGQNVTLSCEQNLNHDAMYWYRQDPGQGLRLIYYSQIVNDFQKGDIAEGYSVSREKKESFPLTVTSAQKNPTAFYLCASSNRSSGANVLTFGAGSRLTVL.

V gene TRBV4-1 combines with J gene TRBJ1-1; D remains unclear. Germline-derived CDR1 and CDR2 are MGHRA and YSYEKL. Trimming shortened V by 0 bases and J by 4 bases, and 15 bases separated the two germline ends. The CDR3 is 16 residues long. CDR3 in amino acids: CASSQEILPWSTEAFF. CDR3 nucleotides: TGCGCCAGCAGCCAAGAAATCCTACCTTGGAGCACTGAAGCTTTCTTT.

The V and J genes are TRBV4-3 and TRBJ1-2, with D tentatively TRBD1 (5 bases). Germline CDR1 LGHNA, CDR2 YSLEER. The CDR3 spans 15 residues. Trimming pared 0 bases from V and 4 bases from J, leaving 12 bases between. The CDR3 DNA sequence: TGCGCCAGCAGCCAAGATGGGGGAGGGTTCTATGGCTACACCTTC. Translation: CASSQDGGGFYGYTF.

The chain couples TRBV5-4 to TRBJ2-4, with D perhaps TRBD1 (7 bases). The CDR3 totals 17 residues. Trimming cost V 4 bases and J 7 bases, with 24 bases left between them. CDR1 and CDR2 (germline): SGHNT, YYREEE (reference sequence). Here the CDR3 reads CASSPLHFRQGGNIQYF. The CDR3 DNA sequence: TGTGCCAGCAGCCCCCTTCACTTTAGACAGGGAGGCAACATTCAGTACTTC.

The chain joins TRBV11-2 to TRBJ2-2; 7 nucleotides agree with TRBD2. This CDR3 has 14 residues. Per germline, CDR1 SGHAT and CDR2 FQNNGV. J was trimmed by 6 bases and V by 8 bases; bases with no gene match: 9. CDR3 sequence: CASGHGGTPGELFF. Written as DNA, the CDR3 is TGTGCCAGCGGCCACGGGGGGACCCCCGGGGAGCTGTTTTTT.

The chain employs TRBV28 and TRBJ2-1; possible D gene TRBD2, 6 bases. There are 14 residues in the CDR3. V was clipped by 7 bases and J by 5 bases, with 15 bases between them. Per germline, CDR1 MDHEN and CDR2 SYDVKM. The CDR3 spells CASNRGIPNNEQFF. CDR3 nucleotide sequence: TGTGCCAGCAACCGCGGGATACCTAACAATGAGCAGTTCTTC.

The rearrangement joins TRBV7-9 to TRBJ2-2; D possibly corresponds to TRBD2 (5 bases). This CDR3 contains 15 residues. Trimming cost V 8 bases and J 0 bases, with 13 bases left between them. Germline CDR1 SEHNR, CDR2 FQNEAQ (reference sequence). The chain's CDR3 is CASGGRGTNTGELFF. CDR3 coding DNA: TGTGCCAGCGGTGGGAGAGGAACGAACACCGGGGAGCTGTTTTTT. The full variable domain, in which reference TRBV7-9 and TRBJ2-2 provide the parts outside the CDR3, is DTGVSQNPRHKITKRGQNVTFRCDPISEHNRLYWYRQTLGQGPEFLTYFQNEAQLEKSRLLSDRFSAERPKGSFSTLEIQRTEQGDSAMYLCASGGRGTNTGELFFGEGSRLTVL.

This clone has only a few counts. The chain employs TRBV4-1 and TRBJ1-1, with D maybe TRBD1 (5 bases). This CDR3 comprises 14 residues. The V end lost 7 bases, the J end lost 0 bases, and 12 bases lay between the germline ends. Germline V gene sequence: CDR1 MGHRA, CDR2 YSYEKL. The chain's CDR3 is CASTITGMNTEAFF. The CDR3 DNA sequence: TGCGCCAGCACTATAACAGGAATGAACACTGAAGCTTTCTTT.

The chain is built from TRBV30 and TRBJ2-3; weak D call: TRBD1 (5 bases). The CDR3 has 12 residues. Looked up from germline, CDR1 is GTSNPN and CDR2 is SVGIG (reference sequence). Trimming removed 3 bases from V and 6 bases from J, with 10 bases in between. CDR3 protein: CAWSRVGDTQYF. The CDR3 bases are TGTGCCTGGAGCAGGGTGGGGGATACGCAGTATTTT.

The chain couples TRBV5-1 to TRBJ2-7, with a weak D call TRBD2 (5 bases). The V end was cut by 1 base, the J end by 2 bases, with 10 bases between. CDR1 SGHRS and CDR2 YFSETQ come from the germline V gene. This CDR3 contains 14 residues. DNA for the CDR3: TGCGCCAGCAGCTTGTTGGGGAGCACCTACGAGCAGTACTTC. Its protein is CASSLLGSTYEQYF.

This chain connects TRBV11-2 to TRBJ1-3; D gene uncertain. This CDR3 is 15 amino acids long. The V end was cut by 7 bases, the J end by 0 bases, with 13 bases between. CDR1 is SGHAT, CDR2 FQNNGV, per germline. CDR3 DNA sequence: TGTGCCAGCAACTCTGAATATAACTCTGGAAACACCATATATTTT. Its translation: CASNSEYNSGNTIYF.

V usage is TRBV4-2 and J usage is TRBJ2-3, with 10 bases matching TRBD2. The CDR3 spans 15 residues. V dropped 4 bases and J dropped 1; count of bases not matched to a gene: 2. Germline V gene sequence: CDR1 LGHNA, CDR2 YNFKEQ. DNA for the CDR3: TGTGCCAGCAGCCCCGGGACTAGCGGCACAGATACGCAGTATTTT. Translation: CASSPGTSGTDTQYF.

The rearrangement links TRBV9 to TRBJ1-3; 7 bases match TRBD1. V shed 3 bases and J 2 bases; nucleotides not matched to a gene: 2. The CDR3 runs to 14 residues. In germline, CDR1 is SGDLS, CDR2 YYNGEE. The CDR3 loop reads CASSGTGAGNTIYF. CDR3 nucleotide sequence: TGTGCCAGCAGCGGAACAGGGGCTGGAAACACCATATATTTT. Full variable domain (missing parts from reference TRBV9 and TRBJ1-3): DSGVTQTPKHLITATGQRVTLRCSPRSGDLSVYWYQQSLDQGLQFLIQYYNGEERAKGNILERFSAQQFPDLHSELNLSSLELGDSALYFCASSGTGAGNTIYFGEGSWLTVV.

The chain uses TRBV5-6 and TRBJ1-1; tentatively, D is TRBD1 (6 bases). This CDR3 is 13 amino acids long. Germline V CDR1 and CDR2: SGHDT, YYEEEE. The V and J ends lost 4 bases and 4 bases respectively, with 11 bases between them. The CDR3 region has the DNA TGTGCCAGCAGCCCAGGGGCTGGCACTGAAGCTTTCTTT. It is translated as CASSPGAGTEAFF.

V and J are TRBV4-1 and TRBJ2-1, with 13 positions matching TRBD2. V shed 1 base and J 8 bases; nucleotides not matched to a gene: 5. This CDR3 comprises 16 residues. Per germline, CDR1 MGHRA and CDR2 YSYEKL. The DNA of the CDR3 is TGCGCCAGCAGCCAAGCCTGGACTAGCGGGAGCGATGAGCAGTTCTTC. This encodes CASSQAWTSGSDEQFF.

V is TRBV6-6 and J is TRBJ2-4; D is unclear. The CDR3 loop spans 15 amino acids. V was shortened by 6 bases and J by 7 bases, with 19 bases between the two germline ends. Germline V CDR1 and CDR2: MNHNY, SVGAGI (reference sequence). CDR3 loop: CASRLPPVLRNIQYF. As DNA, the CDR3 is TGTGCCAGCAGGCTACCCCCGGTCCTGAGGAACATTCAGTACTTC.

The chain employs TRBV19 and TRBJ2-2; D gene ambiguous. The CDR3 is made up of 14 amino acids. The germline CDR1 and CDR2 sequences are LNHDA and SQIVND (reference sequence). V was trimmed by 4 bases and J by 1 base, leaving 7 bases between them. The CDR3 region has the DNA TGTGCCAGTAGTAGTGGGCTGAACACCGGGGAGCTGTTTTTT. As protein: CASSSGLNTGELFF.

The chain recombines TRBV9 with TRBJ2-1; 7 bases fit TRBD2. The junction had 12 bases not matched to a gene; V was cut back by 4 bases and J by 8 bases. This CDR3 is built from 15 residues. Germline CDR1 is SGDLS and CDR2 is YYNGEE. The CDR3 region is CASSPTGLEKYEQFF. For the CDR3, the DNA is TGTGCCAGCAGCCCTACCGGACTAGAGAAATATGAGCAGTTCTTC.